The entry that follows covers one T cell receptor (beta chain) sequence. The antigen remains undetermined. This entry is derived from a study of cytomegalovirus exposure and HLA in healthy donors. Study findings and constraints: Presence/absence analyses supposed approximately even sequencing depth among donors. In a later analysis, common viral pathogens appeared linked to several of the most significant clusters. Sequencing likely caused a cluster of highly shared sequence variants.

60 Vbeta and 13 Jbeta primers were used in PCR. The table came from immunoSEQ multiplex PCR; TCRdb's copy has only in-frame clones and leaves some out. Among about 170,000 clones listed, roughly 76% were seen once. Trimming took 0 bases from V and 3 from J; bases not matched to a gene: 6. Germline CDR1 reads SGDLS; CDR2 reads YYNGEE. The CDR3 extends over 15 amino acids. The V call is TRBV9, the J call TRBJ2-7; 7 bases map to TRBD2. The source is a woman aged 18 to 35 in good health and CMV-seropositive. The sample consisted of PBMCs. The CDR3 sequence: CASSVDLAGDYEQYF. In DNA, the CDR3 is TGTGCCAGCAGCGTAGATTTGGCGGGGGACTACGAGCAGTACTTC.